This T cell receptor beta chain was captured in a study of cytomegalovirus exposure and HLA in healthy donors. Overall study: An earlier analysis identified 100 million to 130 million unique TCR beta sequences in 150 million to 200 million T cells.

PCR was performed using 60 Vbeta and 13 Jbeta primers. Clones were sequenced by immunoSEQ multiplex PCR, and TCRdb holds only the in-frame ones, with some missing. The profile covers 100,000 to 150,000 clones, with roughly 70% appearing a single time and 3.5% to 4.5% taken by the ten largest. The sample taken for sequencing was PBMCs. The TCR was taken from a man aged 40-55 years in good health and CMV-seropositive.

This CDR3 reads CASSGWTSGGPYEQYF. Here the CDR3 DNA reads TGTGCCAGCAGTGGTTGGACTAGCGGGGGACCCTACGAGCAGTACTTC. The chain employs TRBV6-1 and TRBJ2-7, with TRBD2 identical over 13 bases. V trimming: 4 bases; J trimming: 2 bases; junction bases outside the gene matches: 5. The CDR3 is made up of 16 amino acids. CDR1 is MNHNS, CDR2 SASEGT, per germline.